A selection of T cell receptor beta chains follows, all from one sample in a study of shared clonotypes between healthy human individuals. The repertoire was sequenced with immunoSEQ multiplex PCR; TCRdb's copy has only in-frame clones and lacks some. The repertoire includes some 1.5 million clones, approximately 97% of them detected once, and roughly 1.2% sits in the top ten. Material for sequencing was naive CD4+ T cells sorted from blood. The receptors come from a young man in good health. Both conserved end residues are part of each CDR3. D genes are given only for firm matches. Not all rows give a size; the values are once, few, many and, for expanded clones, a class.

size	V	D	J	CDR3	DNA
once	TRBV12-1	NA	TRBJ1-6	CASSCRLLRSFRSSYNSPLHF	TGTGCCAGCAGCTGTCGGTTATTGAGGTCTTTTAGGAGCTCCTATAATTCACCCCTCCACTTT
NA	TRBV28	NA	TRBJ1-2	CASSFRYPNYGYTF	TGTGCCAGCAGTTTTCGATATCCAAACTATGGCTACACCTTC
NA	TRBV29-1	NA	TRBJ2-5	CSVSRGSQETQYF	TGCAGCGTTTCTAGGGGGTCACAAGAGACCCAGTACTTC
NA	TRBV11-3	NA	TRBJ2-5	CASSLTARAETQYF	TGTGCCAGCAGCCTTACGGCCAGGGCCGAGACCCAGTACTTC
once	TRBV7-7	NA	TRBJ2-1	CASSLAPSYNEQFF	TGTGCCAGCAGCCTCGCCCCCTCCTACAATGAGCAGTTCTTC
NA	TRBV18	NA	TRBJ2-7	CASSPRGSVLYF	TGTGCCAGCTCACCAAGGGGGAGTGTTCTGTACTTC
NA	TRBV30	NA	TRBJ2-7	CAWKGWAGDSYEQYF	TGTGCCTGGAAAGGGTGGGCTGGGGATAGCTACGAGCAGTACTTC
NA	TRBV6-6	TRBD2	TRBJ2-1	CASKREGVHNEQFF	TGTGCCAGCAAACGGGAGGGTGTACACAATGAGCAGTTCTTC
NA	TRBV4-1	NA	TRBJ2-3	CASSQAGTTFSTDTQYF	TGCGCCAGCAGCCAGGCCGGGACAACCTTTAGCACAGATACGCAGTATTTT
once	TRBV10-3	NA	TRBJ2-5	CAISDPGSLHGQYF	TGTGCCATCAGTGACCCCGGTTCACTACATGGGCAGTACTTC
NA	TRBV18	NA	TRBJ1-1	CASSPRGLNTEAFF	TGTGCCAGCTCACCACGGGGGCTCAACACTGAAGCTTTCTTT
NA	TRBV19	NA	TRBJ2-6	CASSRVSSGANVLTF	TGTGCCAGTAGTAGAGTTAGCTCTGGGGCCAACGTCCTGACTTTC
NA	TRBV2	TRBD2	TRBJ2-1	CASIKVPLAGGLGNEQFF	TGTGCCAGCATTAAGGTCCCATTAGCGGGAGGGCTGGGGAATGAGCAGTTCTTC
NA	TRBV29-1	NA	TRBJ2-7	CSVGSRAGEQYF	TGCAGCGTTGGGTCCAGGGCAGGGGAGCAGTACTTC
NA	TRBV11-2	TRBD2	TRBJ2-5	CASSLALAKETQYF	TGTGCCAGCAGCTTAGCACTAGCGAAAGAGACCCAGTACTTC
NA	TRBV7-7	NA	TRBJ1-3	CASSPSSYSGNTIYF	TGTGCCAGCAGCCCCAGCAGTTACTCTGGAAACACCATATATTTT
NA	TRBV11-2	NA	TRBJ2-7	CASSPVRGLFYEQYF	TGTGCCAGCTCCCCGGTGCGGGGTCTCTTCTACGAGCAGTACTTC
NA	TRBV25-1	NA	TRBJ1-1	CASSEDGGGEANTEAFF	TGTGCCAGCAGTGAAGACGGCGGGGGGGAAGCGAACACTGAAGCTTTCTTT
NA	TRBV19	TRBD1	TRBJ2-7	CASSITPGGSYEQYF	TGTGCCAGTAGTATCACGCCAGGGGGATCCTACGAGCAGTACTTC
NA	TRBV15	NA	TRBJ2-5	CATSRVRETQYF	TGTGCCACCAGCAGAGTCCGAGAGACCCAGTACTTC
NA	TRBV7-2	NA	TRBJ2-1	CASSLRGNYNEQFF	TGTGCCAGCAGCTTGCGTGGGAACTACAATGAGCAGTTCTTC